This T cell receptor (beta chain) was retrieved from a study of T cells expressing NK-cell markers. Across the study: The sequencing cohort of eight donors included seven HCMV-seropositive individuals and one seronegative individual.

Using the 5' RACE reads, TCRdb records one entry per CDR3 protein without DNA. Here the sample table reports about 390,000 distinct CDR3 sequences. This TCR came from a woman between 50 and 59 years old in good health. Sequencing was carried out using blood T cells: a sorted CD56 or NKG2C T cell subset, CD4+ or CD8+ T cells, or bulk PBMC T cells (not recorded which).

The CDR3 sequence is CASSAGVTGELFF. The V call is TRBV9, the J call TRBJ2-2. Per germline, CDR1 SGDLS and CDR2 YYNGEE. The CDR3 is made up of 13 amino acids.